This TCR beta chain was recovered during a study of blood T cell repertoires in COVID-19. Study in general: Collection of acute and convalescent COVID-19 samples took place in the United States, Italy and Spain. The cDNA or gDNA used as material had been derived from T cells, B-cell-depleted T cells, or PBMCs.

In the original processing: Nucleated cell counts were estimated from reference gene primer amplification. Some clones are missing from TCRdb's copy, which holds only in-frame ones; the method was immunoSEQ multiplex PCR. That table gives V, J and clone size, and the DNA gave D and trimming. The sample has 150,000 to 200,000 clones; 85% are singletons. CDR1 LNHDA and CDR2 SQIVND come from the germline V gene (reference sequence). The CDR3 covers 15 residues. The V end lost 5 bases, the J end lost 4 bases, and 15 bases lay between the germline ends. The chain joins TRBV19 to TRBJ1-5; possible D gene TRBD1, 6 bases. Input material: peripheral blood. The receptor's source is a human donor with acute or convalescent COVID-19. The donor label of this sample is uncertain. CDR3 sequence: CASSLQGRVNQPQHF. In nucleotides, the CDR3 is TGTGCCAGTAGTCTACAGGGACGGGTTAATCAGCCCCAGCATTTT. Complete variable domain (other parts from reference TRBV19 and TRBJ1-5): DGGITQSPKYLFRKEGQNVTLSCEQNLNHDAMYWYRQDPGQGLRLIYYSQIVNDFQKGDIAEGYSVSREKKESFPLTVTSAQKNPTAFYLCASSLQGRVNQPQHFGDGTRLSIL.